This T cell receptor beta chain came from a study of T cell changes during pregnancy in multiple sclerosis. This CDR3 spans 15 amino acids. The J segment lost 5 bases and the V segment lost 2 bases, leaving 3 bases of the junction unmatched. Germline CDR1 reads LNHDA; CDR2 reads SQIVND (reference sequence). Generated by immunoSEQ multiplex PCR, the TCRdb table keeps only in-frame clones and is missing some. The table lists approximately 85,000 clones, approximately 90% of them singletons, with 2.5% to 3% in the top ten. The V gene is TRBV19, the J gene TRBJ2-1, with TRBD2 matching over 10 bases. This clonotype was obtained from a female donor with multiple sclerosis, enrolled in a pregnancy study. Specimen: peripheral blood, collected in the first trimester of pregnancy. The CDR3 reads CASSILAGVNNEQFF. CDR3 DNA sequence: TGTGCCAGTAGTATACTAGCGGGAGTTAACAATGAGCAGTTCTTC.